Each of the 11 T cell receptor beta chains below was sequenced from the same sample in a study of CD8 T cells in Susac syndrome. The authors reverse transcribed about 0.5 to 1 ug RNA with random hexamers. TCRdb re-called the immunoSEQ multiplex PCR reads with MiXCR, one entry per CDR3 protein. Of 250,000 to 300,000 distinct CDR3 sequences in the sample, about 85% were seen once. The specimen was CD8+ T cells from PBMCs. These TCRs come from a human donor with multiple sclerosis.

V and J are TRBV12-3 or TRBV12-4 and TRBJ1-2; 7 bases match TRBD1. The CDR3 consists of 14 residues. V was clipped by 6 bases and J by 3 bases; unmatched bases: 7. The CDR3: CASSPDRIHYGYTF. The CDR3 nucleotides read TGTGCCAGCAGCCCGGACAGGATCCACTATGGCTACACCTTC.

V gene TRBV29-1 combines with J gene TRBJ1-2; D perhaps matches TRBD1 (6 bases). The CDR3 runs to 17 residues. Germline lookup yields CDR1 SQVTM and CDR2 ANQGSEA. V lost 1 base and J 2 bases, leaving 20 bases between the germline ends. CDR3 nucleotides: TGCAGCGTTGAAGGGCCCGTACAGGGTCGGACGAACTATGGCTACACCTTC. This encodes CSVEGPVQGRTNYGYTF.

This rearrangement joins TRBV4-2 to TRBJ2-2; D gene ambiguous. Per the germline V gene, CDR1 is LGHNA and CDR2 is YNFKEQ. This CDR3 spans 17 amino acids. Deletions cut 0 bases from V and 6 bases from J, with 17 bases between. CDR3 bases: TGTGCCAGCAGCCAAGAACCCCACGGAGTTGCCCCCGGGGAGCTGTTTTTT. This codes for CASSQEPHGVAPGELFF.

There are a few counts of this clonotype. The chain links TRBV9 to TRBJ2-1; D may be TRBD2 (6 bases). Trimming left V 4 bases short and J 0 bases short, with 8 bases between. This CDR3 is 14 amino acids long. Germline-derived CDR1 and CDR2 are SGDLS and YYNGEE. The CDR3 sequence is CASSHGSSYNEQFF. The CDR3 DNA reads TGTGCCAGCAGCCACGGGAGCTCCTACAATGAGCAGTTCTTC.

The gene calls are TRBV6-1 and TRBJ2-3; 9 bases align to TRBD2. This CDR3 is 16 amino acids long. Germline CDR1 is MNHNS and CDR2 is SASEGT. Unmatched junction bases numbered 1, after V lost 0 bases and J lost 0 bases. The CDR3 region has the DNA TGTGCCAGCAGTGAAGCCGCGGGAGGGAGCACAGATACGCAGTATTTT. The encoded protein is CASSEAAGGSTDTQYF.

The CDR3 nucleotides are TGTGCCACCAGTGATTTCCGCCGGATATACGAGCAGTACTTC. It translates to CATSDFRRIYEQYF. The V call is TRBV24-1, the J call TRBJ2-7; D not resolved. This CDR3 contains 14 residues. CDR1 and CDR2 from the germline V gene are KGHDR and SFDVKD. Trimming pared 1 base from V and 4 bases from J, leaving 10 bases between.

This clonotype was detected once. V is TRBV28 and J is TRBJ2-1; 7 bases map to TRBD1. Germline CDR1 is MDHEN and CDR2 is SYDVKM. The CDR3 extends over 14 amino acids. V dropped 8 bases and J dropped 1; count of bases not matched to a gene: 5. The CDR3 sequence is CASARQGSYNEQFF. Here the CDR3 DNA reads TGTGCCAGCGCTCGACAGGGTTCCTACAATGAGCAGTTCTTC.

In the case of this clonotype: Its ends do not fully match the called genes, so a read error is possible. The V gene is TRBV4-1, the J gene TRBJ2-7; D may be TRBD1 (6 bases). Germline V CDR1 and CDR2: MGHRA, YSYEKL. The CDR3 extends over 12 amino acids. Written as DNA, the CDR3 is TGTGCCAGCAGCCAAGGGGGCTACGAGCAGTACTTC. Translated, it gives CASSQGGYEQYF.

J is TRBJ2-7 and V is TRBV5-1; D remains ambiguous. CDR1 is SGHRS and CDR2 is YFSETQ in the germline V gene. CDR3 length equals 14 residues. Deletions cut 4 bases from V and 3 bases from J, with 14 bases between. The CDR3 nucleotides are TGCGCCAGCAGCCCGGACGGTGTAGACTACGAGCAGTACTTC. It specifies CASSPDGVDYEQYF.

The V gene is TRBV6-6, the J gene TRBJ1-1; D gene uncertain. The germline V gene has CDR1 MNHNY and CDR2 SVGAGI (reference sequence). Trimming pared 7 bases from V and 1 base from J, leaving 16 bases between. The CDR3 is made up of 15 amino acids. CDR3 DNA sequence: TGTGCCAGCACCTACACCGGGCGTGAGAACACTGAAGCTTTCTTT. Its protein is CASTYTGRENTEAFF.

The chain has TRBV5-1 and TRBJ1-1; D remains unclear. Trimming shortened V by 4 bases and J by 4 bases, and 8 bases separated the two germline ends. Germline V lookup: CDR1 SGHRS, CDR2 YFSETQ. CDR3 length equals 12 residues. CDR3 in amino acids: CASSQSSTEAFF. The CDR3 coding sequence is TGCGCCAGCAGCCAAAGTAGCACTGAAGCTTTCTTT.